This T cell receptor beta chain was found in a study of T cell repertoires in aging, cancer and after chemotherapy (dated by TCRdb to the late 2010s). With regard to the full study: Six donor age groups were covered, ranging from 30 or younger up to 70 or older, and each group contained at least three individuals. Paired pre- and post-chemotherapy samples in the hematological group came from chronic lymphocytic leukemia patients treated with fludarabine- or bendamustine-based regimens. In total, the full dataset held several million TCR reads. Alongside around 97 healthy donors serving as a reference group, the cohort included approximately 210 cancer patients, of whom about 93 had hematological cancers and 124 had solid cancers. To examine immunoaging and T cell reconstitution after chemotherapy, the study profiled TCR beta repertoires in peripheral blood from healthy donors and cancer patients.

V loses 6 bases of germline sequence and J loses 0 bases, and the interval between the two ends is 11 bases. Taken from cysteine to phenylalanine, the CDR3 has 15 residues. Only the CDR3 DNA is retained, 45 bases long and in frame from the first base. As to this clonotype: It lacks a known antigen. The input lacks base qualities; no much larger clone sits a single base away.

Rearranged TRB sequences spanning V, D and J segments were amplified in a multiplex touch-down PCR with a mixed TRB-A/B primer pool. Illumina adapters and sample indices were attached to the amplicons in two consecutive PCR reactions using Phusion HS II polymerase. Amplicons were gel-purified using the NucleoSpin Gel and PCR Clean-up kit and were subsequently checked with Qubit and an Agilent 2100 Bioanalyzer. Libraries were sequenced on an Illumina MiSeq using 600-cycle, single-indexed, paired-end runs. In the authors' own workflow: TRB sequences were processed with MiXCR versions 2.12 and 3.0.5. A clone was defined as each unique CDR3 nucleotide sequence, and only productive sequences supported by at least two reads were kept. The repertoire metrics were Shannon diversity, evenness, clonality (defined as one minus evenness), and alpha-parameterized diversity profiles covering alpha 0 to 5. The IGoR algorithm was used to compute generation probabilities of clones in paired pre- and post-chemotherapy samples. TCRdb reanalyzed the raw reads on its own, using fastp at Q25 for trimming and MiXCR for clone calling, and kept in-frame beta chains. Rows merge per CDR3 protein into single entries with the most common DNA and genes. The authors' filters were not applied to this entry. The sample table records roughly 3,000 distinct CDR3 sequences; around 50% of these occur just once. About 35% of the sample comes from the top ten.

TCR beta rearrangements were amplified from genomic DNA extracted from peripheral blood rather than from sorted cells or RNA. Here is what the overall study found, with its caveats: Lymphoid organ infiltration was present in the hematological cancer patients, and this infiltration may itself impair thymic emigration or the expansion of peripheral T cells. According to the authors, the repertoire data do not allow conclusions to be drawn about immunological memory after chemotherapy. Untreated patients with hematological or solid cancers showed significantly lower blood TCR diversity and higher clonality than age-matched healthy donors. In healthy donors, the decline in TCR diversity with age was mainly due to loss of richness, whereas in cancer patients loss of evenness also played a role. An increase in median generation probability over the chemotherapy interval was observed in both cancer cohorts, suggesting that the repertoire was reconstituted through rebound thymic output.

The receptor chain draws on TRBV12-3 or TRBV12-4 and TRBJ2-2; TRBD2 is a weak D gene call, 5 bases matching. The TCR originated in a human donor with a blood cancer. Sequencing was carried out using blood. The CDR3 reads CASSTRNSNTGELFF. In nucleotides, the sequence is TGTGCCAGCAGCACTAGGAATTCGAACACCGGGGAGCTGTTTTTT.